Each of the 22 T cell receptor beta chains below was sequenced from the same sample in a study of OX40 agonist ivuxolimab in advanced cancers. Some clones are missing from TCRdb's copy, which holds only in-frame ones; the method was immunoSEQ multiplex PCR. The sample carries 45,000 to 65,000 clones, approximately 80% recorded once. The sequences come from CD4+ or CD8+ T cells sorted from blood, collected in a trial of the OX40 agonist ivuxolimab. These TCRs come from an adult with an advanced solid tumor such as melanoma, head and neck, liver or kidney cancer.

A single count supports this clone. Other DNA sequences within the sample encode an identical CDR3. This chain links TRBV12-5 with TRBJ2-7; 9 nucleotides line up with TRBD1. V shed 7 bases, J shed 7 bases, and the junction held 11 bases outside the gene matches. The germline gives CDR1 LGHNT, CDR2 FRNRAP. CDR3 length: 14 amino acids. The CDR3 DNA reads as TGTGCTAGTGTCCCGGGACAGGGCTCGTGGGAGCAGTACTTC. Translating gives CASVPGQGSWEQYF.

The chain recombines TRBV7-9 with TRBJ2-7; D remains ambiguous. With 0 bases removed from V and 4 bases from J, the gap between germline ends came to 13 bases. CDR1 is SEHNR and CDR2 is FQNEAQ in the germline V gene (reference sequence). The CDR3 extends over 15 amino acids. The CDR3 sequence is CASSLARFDKYEQYF. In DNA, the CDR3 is TGTGCCAGCAGCTTAGCCAGGTTTGATAAATACGAGCAGTACTTC.

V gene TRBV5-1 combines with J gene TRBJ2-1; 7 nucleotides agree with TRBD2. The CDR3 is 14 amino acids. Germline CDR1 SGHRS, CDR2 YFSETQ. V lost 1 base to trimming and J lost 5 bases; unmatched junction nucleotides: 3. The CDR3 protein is CASSLRGSNNEQFF. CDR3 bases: TGCGCCAGCAGCTTGCGCGGGAGTAACAATGAGCAGTTCTTC.

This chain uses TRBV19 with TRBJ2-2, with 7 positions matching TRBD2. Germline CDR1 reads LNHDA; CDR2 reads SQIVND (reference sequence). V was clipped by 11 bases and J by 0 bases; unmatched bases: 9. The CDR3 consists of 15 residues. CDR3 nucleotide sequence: TGTGCCTGCAAACTCCTAGCGGCGAACACCGGGGAGCTGTTTTTT. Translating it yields CACKLLAANTGELFF.

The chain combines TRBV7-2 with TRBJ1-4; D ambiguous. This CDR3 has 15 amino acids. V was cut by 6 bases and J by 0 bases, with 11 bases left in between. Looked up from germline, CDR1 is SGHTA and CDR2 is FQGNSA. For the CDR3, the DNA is TGTGCCAGCAGTCCAACAGCTCCAACTAATGAAAAACTGTTTTTT. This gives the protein CASSPTAPTNEKLFF.

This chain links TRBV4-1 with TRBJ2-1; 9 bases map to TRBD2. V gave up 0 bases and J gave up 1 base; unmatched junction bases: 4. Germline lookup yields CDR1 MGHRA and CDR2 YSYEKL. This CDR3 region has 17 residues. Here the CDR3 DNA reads TGCGCCAGCAGCCAAGATCCTAGCGGGACTTCCTACAATGAGCAGTTCTTC. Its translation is CASSQDPSGTSYNEQFF.

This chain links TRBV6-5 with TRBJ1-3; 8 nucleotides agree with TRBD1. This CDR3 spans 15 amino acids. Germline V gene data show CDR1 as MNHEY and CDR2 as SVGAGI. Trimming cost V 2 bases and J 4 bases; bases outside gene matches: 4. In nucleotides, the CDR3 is TGTGCCAGCAGTTACGGACAGGGAAAAGGAAACACCATATATTTT. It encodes CASSYGQGKGNTIYF.

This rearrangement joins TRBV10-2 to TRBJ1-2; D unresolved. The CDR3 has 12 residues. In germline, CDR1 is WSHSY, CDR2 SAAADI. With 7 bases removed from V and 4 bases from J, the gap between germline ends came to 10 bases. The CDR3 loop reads CASTGSLYGYTF. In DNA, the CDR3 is TGCGCCAGCACCGGGTCGCTCTATGGCTACACCTTC.

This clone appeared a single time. DNA for the CDR3: TGCGCCAGCAGCTTGGCTCCGAGGGACGAGCAGTACTTC. The encoded protein is CASSLAPRDEQYF. J is TRBJ2-7 and V is TRBV5-1, with D possibly being TRBD2 (5 bases). Between the trimmed V and J ends, which lost 0 bases and 5 bases, there was a span of 9 bases. The germline gives CDR1 SGHRS, CDR2 YFSETQ. The CDR3 loop spans 13 amino acids. Supplemented by reference TRBV5-1 and TRBJ2-7, the full variable domain reads KAGVTQTPRYLIKTRGQQVTLSCSPISGHRSVSWYQQTPGQGLQFLFEYFSETQRNKGNFPGRFSGRQFSNSRSEMNVSTLELGDSALYLCASSLAPRDEQYFGPGTRLTVT.

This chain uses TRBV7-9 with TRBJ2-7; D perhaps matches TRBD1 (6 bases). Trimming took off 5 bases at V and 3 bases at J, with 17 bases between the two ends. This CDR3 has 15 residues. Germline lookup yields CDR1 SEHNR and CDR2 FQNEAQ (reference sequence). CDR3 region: CASSLTGNRNYEQYF. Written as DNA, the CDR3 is TGTGCCAGCAGCCTAACAGGGAATAGGAACTACGAGCAGTACTTC.

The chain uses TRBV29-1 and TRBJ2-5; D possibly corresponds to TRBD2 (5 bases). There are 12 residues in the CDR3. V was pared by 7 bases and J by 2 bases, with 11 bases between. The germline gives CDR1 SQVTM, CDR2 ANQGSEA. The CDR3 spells CSARVQQETQYF. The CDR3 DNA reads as TGCAGCGCGAGGGTGCAGCAAGAGACCCAGTACTTC.

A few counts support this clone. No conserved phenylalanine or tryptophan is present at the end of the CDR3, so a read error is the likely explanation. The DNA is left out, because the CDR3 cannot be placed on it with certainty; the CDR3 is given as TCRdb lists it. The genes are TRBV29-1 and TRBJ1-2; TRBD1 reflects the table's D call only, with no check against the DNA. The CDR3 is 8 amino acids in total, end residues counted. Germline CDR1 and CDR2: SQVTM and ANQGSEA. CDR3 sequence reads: CSALPGGL.

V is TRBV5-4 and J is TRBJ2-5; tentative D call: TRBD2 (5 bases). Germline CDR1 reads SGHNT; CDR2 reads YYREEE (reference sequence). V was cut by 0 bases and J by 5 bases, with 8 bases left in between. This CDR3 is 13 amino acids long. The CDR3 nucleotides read TGTGCCAGCAGCTTGGGAGGGTTGGAGACCCAGTACTTC. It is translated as CASSLGGLETQYF.

The CDR3 DNA reads as TGTGCCTGGGAAGGGGGGACAGCGAACACCGGGGAGCTGTTTTTT. Its protein is CAWEGGTANTGELFF. The gene calls are TRBV30 and TRBJ2-2, with a weak D call TRBD1 (7 bases). The CDR3 is made up of 15 amino acids. V lost 5 bases, J lost 0 bases, and 13 bases lay in between. Per germline, CDR1 GTSNPN and CDR2 SVGIG (reference sequence). Variable domain in full (rest from reference TRBV30 and TRBJ2-2): SQTIHQWPATLVQPVGSPLSLECTVEGTSNPNLYWYRQAAGRGLQLLFYSVGIGQISSEVPQNLSASRPQDRQFILSSKKLLLSDSGFYLCAWEGGTANTGELFFGEGSRLTVL.

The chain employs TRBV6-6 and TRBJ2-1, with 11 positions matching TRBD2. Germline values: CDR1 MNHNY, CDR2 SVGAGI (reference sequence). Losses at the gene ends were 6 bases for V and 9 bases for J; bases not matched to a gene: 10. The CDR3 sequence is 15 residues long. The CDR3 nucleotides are TGTGCCAGCAGCGAAACTAGCGGGGGTACAGGTGAGCAGTTCTTC. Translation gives CASSETSGGTGEQFF.

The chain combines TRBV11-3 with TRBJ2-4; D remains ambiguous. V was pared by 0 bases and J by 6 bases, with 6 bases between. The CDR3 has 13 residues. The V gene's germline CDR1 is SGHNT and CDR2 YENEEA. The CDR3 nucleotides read TGTGCCAGCAGCTTAGACCAGCGAAACATTCAGTACTTC. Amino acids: CASSLDQRNIQYF.

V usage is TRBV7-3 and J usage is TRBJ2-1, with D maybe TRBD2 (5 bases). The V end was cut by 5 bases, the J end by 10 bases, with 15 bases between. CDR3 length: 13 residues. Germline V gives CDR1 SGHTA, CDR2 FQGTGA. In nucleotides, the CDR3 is TGTGCCAGCAGCCCCTTCGGCCGGGGAGAGCAGTTCTTC. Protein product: CASSPFGRGEQFF.

The chain's CDR3 is CASRSGGRADEQFF. The CDR3 bases are TGTGCCAGCAGGAGCGGCGGGAGGGCCGATGAGCAGTTCTTC. V usage is TRBV28 and J usage is TRBJ2-1; 9 bases fit TRBD2. The CDR3 has 14 residues. After removal of 6 bases from V and 8 bases from J, the junction contained 8 bases not matched to a gene. Germline values: CDR1 MDHEN, CDR2 SYDVKM.

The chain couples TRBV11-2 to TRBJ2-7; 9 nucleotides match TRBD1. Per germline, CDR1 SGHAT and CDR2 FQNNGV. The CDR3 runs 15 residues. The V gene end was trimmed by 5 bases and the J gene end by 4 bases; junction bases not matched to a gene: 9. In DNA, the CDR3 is TGTGCCAGCAGCATCTACCGGGACAGGGTTTACGAGCAGTACTTC. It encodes CASSIYRDRVYEQYF.

The CDR3 region has the DNA TGTGCCAGCAGCTTAGTGGAGCAACTCTCCGGCTACACCTTC. It codes for CASSLVEQLSGYTF. The V call is TRBV7-2, the J call TRBJ1-2, with D uncertain. V was shortened by 1 base and J by 8 bases, with 14 bases between the two germline ends. Germline V gene lookup returns CDR1 SGHTA and CDR2 FQGNSA. The CDR3 spans 14 residues.

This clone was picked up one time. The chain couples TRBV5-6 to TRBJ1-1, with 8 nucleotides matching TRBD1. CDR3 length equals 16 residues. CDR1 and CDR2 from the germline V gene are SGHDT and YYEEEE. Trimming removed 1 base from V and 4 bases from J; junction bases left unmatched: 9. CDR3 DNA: TGTGCCAGCAGCTTGACGGACAGGGTAGGAGGCACTGAAGCTTTCTTT. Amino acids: CASSLTDRVGGTEAFF.

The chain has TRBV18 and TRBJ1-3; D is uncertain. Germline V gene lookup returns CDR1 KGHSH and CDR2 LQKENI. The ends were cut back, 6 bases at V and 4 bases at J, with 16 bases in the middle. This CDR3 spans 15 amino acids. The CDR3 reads CASSSSQSGGNTIYF. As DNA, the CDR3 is TGTGCCAGCTCTTCAAGTCAGAGTGGCGGAAACACCATATATTTT.